The 3 T cell receptor beta chains listed next were all sequenced from one sample in a study of shared clonotypes between healthy human individuals. Clones were read by immunoSEQ multiplex PCR, and TCRdb kept only the in-frame ones, dropping some. Of about 870,000 clones in the sample, approximately 92% were seen once. Only CD45RO-negative cells positively selected for CCR7 counted as naive CD8 cells, so terminally differentiated effector memory CD45RA+ cells were excluded. Sequencing input: naive CD8+ T cells sorted from blood. These receptors were collected from a young man in good health.

The rearrangement joins TRBV9 to TRBJ1-1; no clear D. The CDR3 extends over 14 amino acids. V gave up 4 bases and J gave up 5 bases, with 15 bases separating them. Per the germline V gene, CDR1 is SGDLS and CDR2 is YYNGEE. The CDR3 spells CASSQGPSGTEAFF. DNA of the CDR3: TGTGCCAGCAGCCAAGGGCCTAGTGGGACTGAAGCTTTCTTT.

This chain connects TRBV29-1 to TRBJ2-1; 7 bases are a match to TRBD1. The CDR3 loop spans 14 amino acids. Germline V gene sequence: CDR1 SQVTM, CDR2 ANQGSEA. J lost 6 bases, V lost 7 bases, and 12 bases had no gene match. CDR3 in DNA: TGCAGCGCAGAGGGGGCCCAGGGGGTCAATGAGCAGTTCTTC. This translates into CSAEGAQGVNEQFF.

The chain links TRBV9 to TRBJ2-1; 10 bases agree with TRBD2. Germline lookup yields CDR1 SGDLS and CDR2 YYNGEE. The CDR3 is 17 residues long. Trimming at V came to 3 bases and at J to 2 bases, leaving 8 bases not matched to a gene. The CDR3 loop is CASSDLAGEPPYNEQFF. CDR3 nucleotides: TGTGCCAGCAGCGACCTAGCGGGAGAGCCGCCCTACAATGAGCAGTTCTTC. Variable domain in full (rest from reference TRBV9 and TRBJ2-1): DSGVTQTPKHLITATGQRVTLRCSPRSGDLSVYWYQQSLDQGLQFLIQYYNGEERAKGNILERFSAQQFPDLHSELNLSSLELGDSALYFCASSDLAGEPPYNEQFFGPGTRLTVL.